This T cell receptor beta chain stems from a study of shared clonotypes between healthy human individuals. Germline V CDR1 and CDR2: GTSNPN, SVGIG (reference sequence). There are 12 residues in the CDR3. The V and J ends lost 2 bases and 8 bases respectively, with 12 bases between them. An even split of each subset's genomic DNA across several immunoSEQ plates was performed. Repertoires were generated with immunoSEQ multiplex PCR, while TCRdb's copy carries only in-frame clones and drops some. Among roughly 2.1 million clones listed, 85% to 95% were seen once. Naive CD8 cells, CD45RO-negative and positively selected for CCR7, excluded terminally differentiated effector memory CD45RA+ cells.

J is TRBJ1-1 and V is TRBV30; D is undetermined. Sequenced: naive CD8+ T cells from PBMCs. The receptor comes from a young man in good health. Some clones in this sample may be carry-over from other donors' samples. CDR3 nucleotide sequence: TGTGCCTGGAGTCTAGAGGGCACGGAAGCTTTCTTT. Amino acids: CAWSLEGTEAFF.